The rows below give T cell receptor beta chains drawn from one sample of a study of blood T cell repertoires in COVID-19. Method: immunoSEQ multiplex PCR; TCRdb's copy keeps in-frame clones and lacks some. This repertoire shows 100,000 to 150,000 clones, roughly 87% found once; its top ten account for roughly 30%. The source material was peripheral blood. These receptors were taken from a woman older than 75 with acute or convalescent COVID-19. The CDR3 runs from the conserved cysteine through the conserved F or W. A D gene is named only where the DNA matches it firmly.

TRBJ2-3	NA	TRBV5-1	CASSSYRPGDTQYF
TRBJ2-2	TRBD1	TRBV7-2	CASSLVQGLNTGELFF
TRBJ1-1	NA	TRBV28	CASTTLSLLGEAFF
TRBJ1-2	NA	TRBV12-5	CASGLAYTGNGYTF
TRBJ2-2	NA	TRBV6-6	CASSYDRLSGELFF
TRBJ2-3	NA	TRBV10-1	CASSESLATDTQYF
TRBJ2-3	NA	TRBV6-6	CASSTRDKATDTQYF
TRBJ1-2	TRBD1	TRBV6-5	CASSYGGQGSLGGYTF
TRBJ2-1	TRBD1	TRBV3-1/TRBV3-2	CASSQLPGTGLNEQFF
TRBJ1-1	NA	TRBV28	CASSLSLGRGEAFF
TRBJ2-3	TRBD2	TRBV4-2	CASSQSDASGGPADTQYF
TRBJ1-2	TRBD1	TRBV7-2	CASSFGPRDRDLYGYTF
TRBJ1-1	TRBD1	TRBV18	CASSRTGGTEAFF
TRBJ2-1	TRBD2	TRBV29-1	CSGIGTSGGQGYNEQFF
TRBJ1-1	NA	TRBV18	CASSGGMNTEAFF
TRBJ2-1	NA	TRBV12-5	CASGLSGAYNEQFF
TRBJ1-1	TRBD1	TRBV6-5	CASSSPRTGKGGEAFF
TRBJ1-3	TRBD1	TRBV20-1	CSASHGQAGNTIYF
TRBJ2-7	TRBD2	TRBV7-6	CASSLRGEAPHYEQYF
TRBJ1-5	TRBD1	TRBV19	CASSILGSGTGTLSSNQPQHF
TRBJ2-6	NA	TRBV19	CASSGGANVLTF
TRBJ1-1	TRBD1	TRBV2	CASSVDRGVAFF
TRBJ2-5	NA	TRBV6-2/TRBV6-3	CASSYRGFGTQYF
TRBJ1-3	NA	TRBV13	CASSLSGNTIYF
TRBJ2-2	NA	TRBV11-2	CASSLVRGELFF
TRBJ1-4	NA	TRBV5-1	CASMEPTTNEKLFF
TRBJ2-3	TRBD2	TRBV6-2/TRBV6-3	CASSYYASGGAEDTQYF
TRBJ2-3	TRBD2	TRBV7-2	CASSDSGVLGGTQYF
TRBJ1-5	NA	TRBV5-5	CASSLRGWQPQHF
TRBJ1-4	TRBD1	TRBV2	CASTSRGGAEKLFF
TRBJ2-2	NA	TRBV15	CATRRDRETTVTGELFF
TRBJ1-6	NA	TRBV18	CASSPREYGESPLHF
TRBJ2-7	TRBD1	TRBV27	CASSPGTGVREQYF
TRBJ1-5	NA	TRBV9	CASSARGNQPQHF
TRBJ2-2	NA	TRBV25-1	CASSVTGNTGELFF
TRBJ2-5	NA	TRBV9	CASSVDSGETQYF
TRBJ1-6	NA	TRBV10-3	CAISVEGNSPLHF
TRBJ2-7	NA	TRBV12-3/TRBV12-4	CASSFRSYEQYF
TRBJ1-5	TRBD1	TRBV5-5	CASSLQGGQDQPQHF
TRBJ1-1	NA	TRBV7-3	CASSSDRNTEAFF
TRBJ1-2	NA	TRBV19	CASSINREERGYTF
TRBJ1-1	NA	TRBV11-2	CASSLAGNTEAFF
TRBJ2-5	NA	TRBV5-1	CASSTLQLRETQYF
TRBJ1-3	NA	TRBV25-1	CASSVRSGGNTIYF
TRBJ2-7	TRBD1	TRBV19	CASSQPGQDIHEQYF
TRBJ1-6	TRBD1	TRBV28	CASSLRTGTLTLHF
TRBJ1-5	NA	TRBV18	CASSPQTGRQPQHF
TRBJ1-1	TRBD1	TRBV4-1	CASSQGGQGENTEAFF
TRBJ2-7	NA	TRBV18	CASSPSSSTGSYEQYF
TRBJ2-3	NA	TRBV14	CASSPSIRTNTDTQYF
TRBJ1-4	NA	TRBV10-3	CAISETGFLNEKLFF
TRBJ1-3	TRBD1	TRBV6-5	CASRSGTGVHTIYF
TRBJ1-5	NA	TRBV24-1	CATSDLNHRRNQPQHF
TRBJ2-7	NA	TRBV2	CASSVQGGYEQYF
TRBJ1-1	NA	TRBV7-9	CASSSRGGGMNTEAFF